This is a list of T cell receptor beta chains from one sample in a study of blood T cell repertoires in COVID-19. TCRdb's copy holds only in-frame clones and misses some; the assay was immunoSEQ multiplex PCR. The sample shows about 210,000 clones, more than 80% of them seen only once. Sequenced: peripheral blood. Source of these receptors: a woman of 80 years or more with COVID-19, enrolled during active disease. CDR3s leave out the opening cysteine and the closing phenylalanine or tryptophan.

j_call v_call cdr3_aa
TRBJ1-4 TRBV25-1 ASSPTGRVDEKLF
TRBJ1-1 TRBV18 ASSPMAGGTEAF
TRBJ1-6 TRBV25-1 ASKGDRGGGSPLH
TRBJ2-7 TRBV2 ASSGDRGEQY
TRBJ2-5 TRBV11-3 ASSLTGVETQY
TRBJ1-2 TRBV2 ASSRGQPYYGYT
TRBJ1-2 TRBV14 ASSQDLSYGYT
TRBJ2-2 TRBV7-3 ASSSPGVNTGELF
TRBJ2-1 TRBV10-3 AISESGGRASYNEQF
TRBJ1-6 TRBV12-3/TRBV12-4 ASSSGQSPLH
TRBJ1-1 TRBV28 ASSLGGLNTEAF
TRBJ2-2 TRBV5-5 ASTTLGGTGELF
TRBJ1-4 TRBV2 ASRDRGPEKLF
TRBJ1-1 TRBV18 ASSPRLPPGMNTEAF
TRBJ2-1 TRBV7-9 ASSSEASVEQF
TRBJ2-5 TRBV20-1 SASSASGTQETQY
TRBJ2-1 TRBV9 ASSVASLAGGYNEQF
TRBJ1-1 TRBV3-1/TRBV3-2 ASSQTGQGVEAF
TRBJ1-4 TRBV5-1 ASSLASAREKLF
TRBJ2-3 TRBV3-1/TRBV3-2 ASSPLAREGADTQY
TRBJ1-3 TRBV7-8 ASSSRQGAGNTIY
TRBJ2-7 TRBV7-2 ASSFGQLSSYEQY
TRBJ2-4 TRBV27 ASSPGLLSAKNIQY
TRBJ2-7 TRBV11-2 ASSLGGQGAHEQY
TRBJ1-1 TRBV19 ASSIRPRIGEDEAF
TRBJ1-5 TRBV6-6 ASSLIGGGNQPQH
TRBJ1-1 TRBV2 ASSGLPRNTEAF
TRBJ2-3 TRBV19 ASSQDRSTDTQY
TRBJ2-5 TRBV5-1 ASSLGAGLETQY
TRBJ2-2 TRBV27 ASRRGGHNTGELF
TRBJ2-1 TRBV29-1 SVEGRAYNEQF
TRBJ1-4 TRBV3-1/TRBV3-2 ASSQGQAIGQLF
TRBJ2-1 TRBV7-8 ASSLVAGGLNEQF
TRBJ2-5 TRBV18 ASSPPLQETQY
TRBJ1-6 TRBV19 ASRDRTGNSPLH
TRBJ1-6 TRBV2 ASSVAENSPLH
TRBJ1-1 TRBV5-5 ASSLEARTGGDAF
TRBJ1-1 TRBV24-1 ATSLDGFEAF
TRBJ2-1 TRBV5-1 ASSFTSGGVVEQF
TRBJ2-1 TRBV2 ASSGSRLGSYNEQF